Listed here are 3 T cell receptor beta chains from one sample, sequenced in a study of technical replicates of blood from a few donors. The data were produced by immunoSEQ multiplex PCR, yet TCRdb's version contains in-frame clones alone and is incomplete. The repertoire has about 76,000 clones, around nine tenths of them found once; the top ten carry approximately 0.25%. The material sequenced was T cells isolated from PBMCs. These receptors originate from a human donor in good health.

The chain recombines TRBV7-2 with TRBJ1-5; 11 positions agree with TRBD1. Germline CDR1 and CDR2: SGHTA and FQGNSA. Trimming took 5 bases from V and 7 from J; bases not matched to a gene: 10. The CDR3 totals 16 residues. CDR3 DNA: TGTGCCAGCAGCCTCAGTGGACAGGGGGCCCAACAGCCCCAGCATTTT. Translated: CASSLSGQGAQQPQHF.

The CDR3 coding sequence is TGTGCCAGCTCACCCTCCTCCAATGAAAAACTGTTTTTT. It yields the protein CASSPSSNEKLFF. The genes are TRBV18 and TRBJ1-4; D is uncertain. CDR3 length: 13 amino acids. V was shortened by 3 bases and J by 5 bases, with 7 bases between the two germline ends. Germline CDR1 and CDR2: KGHSH and LQKENI.

The chain couples TRBV10-3 to TRBJ1-2, with 7 bases that match TRBD1. With V trimmed by 6 bases and J by 6 bases, 7 bases remained unmatched. Germline assignment: CDR1 ENHRY and CDR2 SYGVKD. The CDR3 has 13 amino acids. DNA of the CDR3: TGTGCCATCAGACCGGGACAGTCAGATGGCTACACCTTC. Translated: CAIRPGQSDGYTF.